The 5 T cell receptor beta chains in this list originate from one sample, sequenced in a study of cytomegalovirus exposure and HLA in healthy donors. 13 Jbeta primers and 60 Vbeta primers were used for the PCR. The method was immunoSEQ multiplex PCR; TCRdb's version includes in-frame clones alone and lacks a portion of them. The table shows approximately 100,000 clones, with 60% to 85% occurring only once. Sample: PBMCs. These receptors all come from a female donor in good health and CMV-seronegative.

This clone was found a few times. The chain couples TRBV1 to TRBJ1-1. TRBV1 is a pseudogene. The CDR3 runs to 14 residues. The CDR3: CTSSHETPNTEAFF. The DNA for the CDR3 is TGCACCAGCAGTCACGAGACTCCTAACACTGAAGCTTTCTTT.

The genes are TRBV28 and TRBJ2-7; D not resolved. Trimming stripped 5 bases from V and 0 bases from J, with 11 bases between. The CDR3 contains 14 residues. Germline CDR1 and CDR2: MDHEN and SYDVKM. The CDR3 reads CASSPPDNSYEQYF. In nucleotides, the CDR3 is TGTGCCAGCAGTCCCCCCGACAACTCCTACGAGCAGTACTTC.

This chain connects TRBV19 to TRBJ2-1; 9 bases agree with TRBD2. J lost 0 bases, V lost 5 bases, and 5 bases had no gene match. The germline CDR1 and CDR2 sequences are LNHDA and SQIVND (reference sequence). CDR3 length: 16 amino acids. CDR3 DNA: TGTGCCAGTAGTCCCGGGACTAGCAACTCCTACAATGAGCAGTTCTTC. Encoded protein: CASSPGTSNSYNEQFF.

This chain joins TRBV7-6 and TRBJ2-7, with TRBD2 matching 10 bases. The germline gives CDR1 SGHVS, CDR2 FNYEAQ. V dropped 1 base and J dropped 6; count of bases not matched to a gene: 6. The length of the CDR3 is 15 residues. The CDR3 region has the DNA TGTGCCAGCAGCTTAGAAGCTAGCGGGAGCCCCGAGCAGTACTTC. This gives the protein CASSLEASGSPEQYF.

The chain recombines TRBV6-4 with TRBJ2-1; TRBD2 agrees at 12 bases. The length of the CDR3 is 16 residues. V shed 6 bases and J 4 bases; nucleotides not matched to a gene: 7. The V gene's germline CDR1 is MRHNA and CDR2 SNTAGT. This CDR3 is CASSPETSGGYNEQFF. The CDR3 DNA is TGTGCCAGCAGCCCCGAGACTAGCGGGGGTTACAATGAGCAGTTCTTC.